Listed below are T cell receptor beta chains from one sample, sequenced in a study of blood T cell repertoires in COVID-19. Produced via immunoSEQ multiplex PCR; TCRdb's table is partial and in-frame only. The sample holds over 80,000 clones, over 75% seen once. Sequenced: peripheral blood. The receptor source for this set is a woman aged 80 or over with acute or convalescent COVID-19. The CDR3 runs from the conserved cysteine through the conserved F or W. Fields, in order: CDR3 protein, CDR3 DNA, D gene, J gene, V gene, clone size. A D gene is named only where the DNA matches it firmly. Rows give clone size only sometimes, using once, few, many, or a class for an expanded clone.

CASSMDRVSYGYTF	TGTGCCAGTAGTATGGACAGGGTGAGCTATGGCTACACCTTC	TRBD1	TRBJ1-2	TRBV19	.
CSVGIAETQYF	TGCAGCGTTGGGATAGCAGAGACCCAGTACTTC	.	TRBJ2-5	TRBV29-1	once
CASSSGQGAPETQYF	TGTGCCAGCAGTTCTGGACAGGGGGCCCCAGAGACCCAGTACTTC	TRBD1	TRBJ2-5	TRBV6-2/TRBV6-3	.
CASSRQLADNEQFF	TGTGCCAGCAGCCGTCAACTAGCGGACAATGAGCAGTTCTTC	TRBD2	TRBJ2-1	TRBV7-2	.
CASSPPQGQGFYGYTF	TGTGCCAGCAGCCCCCCTCAGGGGCAGGGCTTCTATGGCTACACCTTC	.	TRBJ1-2	TRBV5-4	.
CASSEEVFDTEAFF	TGTGCCAGCAGCGAAGAGGTTTTCGACACTGAAGCTTTCTTT	.	TRBJ1-1	TRBV5-4	.
CASSQVSNTIYF	TGTGCCAGCAGCCAAGTATCAAACACCATATATTTT	.	TRBJ1-3	TRBV3-1/TRBV3-2	few
CASSSPGQGANTIYF	TGTGCCAGCAGCTCACCGGGACAGGGGGCAAACACCATATATTTT	TRBD1	TRBJ1-3	TRBV5-4	.
CASTDRADTEAFF	TGTGCCAGTACCGACAGGGCCGACACTGAAGCTTTCTTT	TRBD1	TRBJ1-1	TRBV19	.
CASSLGLGEDPQHF	TGCGCCAGCAGCTTGGGCTTAGGGGAGGACCCCCAGCATTTT	.	TRBJ1-5	TRBV5-1	.
CASSPSGANTEAFF	TGTGCCAGCTCACCGAGCGGGGCAAACACTGAAGCTTTCTTT	.	TRBJ1-1	TRBV18	.
CASRSRTVPLDGETQYF	TGTGCCAGCAGGTCTAGGACAGTTCCCCTAGATGGGGAGACCCAGTACTTC	.	TRBJ2-5	TRBV7-2	.
CASSVTPDVLAGGNEQFF	TGTGCCAGCAGCGTCACCCCTGATGTGCTAGCGGGAGGCAATGAGCAGTTCTTC	TRBD2	TRBJ2-1	TRBV9	few
CASSRTGDQRTGELFF	TGTGCCAGCAGCCGAACAGGGGACCAGCGCACCGGGGAGCTGTTTTTT	TRBD1	TRBJ2-2	TRBV9	.
CASSSGSNEKLFF	TGCGCCAGCAGCAGCGGGTCGAATGAAAAACTGTTTTTT	.	TRBJ1-4	TRBV5-1	.
CATSGNRGLNEKLFF	TGTGCCACCAGCGGTAACAGGGGACTGAATGAAAAACTGTTTTTT	TRBD1	TRBJ1-4	TRBV15	.
CSAAQRAGYTF	TGCAGTGCCGCACAGAGGGCTGGCTACACCTTC	.	TRBJ1-2	TRBV20-1	.
CASSSPGQVAKNIQYF	TGTGCCAGTAGTTCCCCGGGACAGGTGGCCAAAAACATTCAGTACTTC	TRBD1	TRBJ2-4	TRBV19	.
CASTPGTGNYGYTF	TGTGCCAGCACTCCCGGGACAGGGAACTATGGCTACACCTTC	TRBD1	TRBJ1-2	TRBV27	few
CASSQDLARNNSPLHF	TGCGCCAGCAGCCAAGATTTGGCCAGGAATAATTCACCCCTCCACTTT	.	TRBJ1-6	TRBV4-3	.
CASSPDRGATQYF	TGTGCCAGCAGTCCGGACAGGGGTGCGACCCAGTACTTC	TRBD1	TRBJ2-5	TRBV6-5	.
CSVAGTSGSYEQYF	TGCAGCGTGGCCGGGACTAGCGGTTCCTACGAGCAGTACTTC	TRBD2	TRBJ2-7	TRBV29-1	.
CASSSRRVATNEKLFF	TGTGCCAGCAGTAGTCGACGGGTTGCAACTAATGAAAAACTGTTTTTT	.	TRBJ1-4	TRBV27	.
CASSSGLAGEENEQFF	TGTGCCAGCAGTTCCGGACTAGCGGGAGAAGAAAATGAGCAGTTCTTC	TRBD2	TRBJ2-1	TRBV6-5	.
CASSLKFLGQENYEQYF	TGTGCCAGCAGCTTAAAATTCCTGGGACAGGAGAACTACGAGCAGTACTTC	TRBD1	TRBJ2-7	TRBV7-9	few
CASTKQGGLLGYGYTF	TGTGCCAGCACCAAACAAGGGGGTCTTTTGGGCTATGGCTACACCTTC	.	TRBJ1-2	TRBV28	.
CASSPRTGSNTEAFF	TGTGCCAGCAGCCCCCGGACAGGGTCGAACACTGAAGCTTTCTTT	TRBD1	TRBJ1-1	TRBV7-2	.
CASSQDGGQSAFF	TGTGCCAGCAGCCAAGATGGGGGACAGAGTGCTTTCTTT	TRBD1	TRBJ1-1	TRBV3-1/TRBV3-2	.
CASSSELGTEAFF	TGTGCCAGCAGCTCCGAGCTAGGAACTGAAGCTTTCTTT	.	TRBJ1-1	TRBV5-4	.
CASSPVKHSNQPQHF	TGTGCCAGCAGCCCAGTAAAACATAGCAATCAGCCCCAGCATTTT	.	TRBJ1-5	TRBV6-4	.
CASRAPARGPYEQYF	TGTGCCAGCAGAGCCCCGGCCAGGGGACCCTACGAGCAGTACTTC	.	TRBJ2-7	TRBV6-6	.
CASSKMRRLSYEQYF	TGTGCCAGCAGCAAAATGAGGAGGCTCTCCTACGAGCAGTACTTC	.	TRBJ2-7	TRBV21-1	.
CASSLGGTAYNEQFF	TGCGCCAGCAGCTTGGGAGGGACAGCTTACAATGAGCAGTTCTTC	TRBD1	TRBJ2-1	TRBV5-1	.
CASSITAGTEAFF	TGTGCCAGTAGTATCACCGCGGGGACTGAAGCTTTCTTT	.	TRBJ1-1	TRBV19	.
CASSPGQGRWDTEAFF	TGTGCCAGCAGCCCAGGACAGGGCAGATGGGACACTGAAGCTTTCTTT	TRBD1	TRBJ1-1	TRBV7-3	.
CASSPERWQLNEKLFF	TGTGCCAGCAGCCCCGAGCGGTGGCAGCTCAATGAAAAACTGTTTTTT	.	TRBJ1-4	TRBV7-8	.
CASSLVGSDTQYF	TGCGCCAGCAGCCTGGTGGGCAGCGATACGCAGTATTTT	.	TRBJ2-3	TRBV5-1	.
CASSLLAEGVHNEQFF	TGTGCCAGCAGCCTACTAGCGGAAGGGGTCCACAATGAGCAGTTCTTC	TRBD2	TRBJ2-1	TRBV6-2/TRBV6-3	.
CASSVTVGTEAFF	TGTGCCAGCAGCGTAACAGTAGGCACTGAAGCTTTCTTT	.	TRBJ1-1	TRBV9	.
CASSIRYGGPGDTGELFF	TGTGCCAGCAGCATCAGATATGGAGGGCCGGGGGACACCGGGGAGCTGTTTTTT	.	TRBJ2-2	TRBV7-2	.
CASSSRREVGYTF	TGTGCCAGCAGTTCTCGGAGGGAGGTGGGCTACACCTTC	.	TRBJ1-2	TRBV6-5	.
CASSQLLDTHIQYF	TGTGCCAGCAGCCAGCTATTGGACACTCACATTCAGTACTTC	.	TRBJ2-4	TRBV7-2	.
CASSPRGQGRLFF	TGTGCCAGTAGCCCACGAGGACAGGGAAGACTGTTTTTT	TRBD1	TRBJ1-4	TRBV19	.
CASSLETGNYEQYF	TGTGCCAGCAGCTTGGAAACCGGGAACTACGAGCAGTACTTC	.	TRBJ2-7	TRBV11-2	.
CASSLTGPGEQYF	TGTGCCAGCAGCCTGACAGGTCCTGGCGAGCAGTACTTC	.	TRBJ2-7	TRBV5-8	.